This T cell receptor beta chain was found in a study of human T cells and chemical hapten exposure. In the study overall: Investigators sensitized around 2 cm by around 2 cm of upper inner arm skin with 2% DPC.

CDR3 size: 12 residues. Germline lookup yields CDR1 SGHKS and CDR2 YYEKEE (reference sequence). Trimming removed 2 bases at V and 6 bases at J, with 3 bases between. Points from the study as a whole: Expanded TCRs made up significantly more big CDR3 similarity clusters than controls did.

The sample's time point: patch test 1, 2 weeks after DPC sensitization. Treatment reported: therapeutic diphenylcyclopropenone sensitization with weekly scalp DPC. In this sample, this clonotype turned up many times. As yet, its antigen is unknown. Individual cDNA molecules each carried unique molecular identifiers attached by the library. TCRdb re-analysed the RACE reads in MiXCR, keeping a single row per CDR3 protein. The sample consists of fewer than 150,000 distinct CDR3 sequences, 12% to 15% of them appearing once. The chain uses TRBV5-5 and TRBJ1-6; D call uncertain. The sample in question was whole blood, obtained in connection with sensitization to the hapten diphenylcyclopropenone (DPC). The receptor was derived from a man aged 18 to 30 with alopecia areata. Some clones in this sample may be carry-over from other donors' samples. Written as DNA, the CDR3 is TGTGCCAGCAGCTTAGGTAATTCACCCCTCCACTTT. This encodes CASSLGNSPLHF.